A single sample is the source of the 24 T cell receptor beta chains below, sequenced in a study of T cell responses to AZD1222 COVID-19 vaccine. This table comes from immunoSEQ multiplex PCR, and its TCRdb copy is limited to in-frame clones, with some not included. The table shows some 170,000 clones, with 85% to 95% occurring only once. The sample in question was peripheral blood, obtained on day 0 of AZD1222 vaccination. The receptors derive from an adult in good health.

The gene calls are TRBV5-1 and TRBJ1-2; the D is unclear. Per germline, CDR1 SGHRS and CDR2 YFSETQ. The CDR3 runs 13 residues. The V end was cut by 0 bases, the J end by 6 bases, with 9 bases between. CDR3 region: CASSLEGLDGYTF. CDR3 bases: TGCGCCAGCAGCTTGGAAGGGTTGGATGGCTACACCTTC.

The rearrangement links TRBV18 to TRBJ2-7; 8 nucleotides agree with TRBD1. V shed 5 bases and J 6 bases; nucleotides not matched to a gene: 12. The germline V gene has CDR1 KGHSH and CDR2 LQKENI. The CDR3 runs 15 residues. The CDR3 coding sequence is TGTGCCAGCTCATCCCAGACAGGGGTAACCTCCGAGCAGTACTTC. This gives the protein CASSSQTGVTSEQYF.

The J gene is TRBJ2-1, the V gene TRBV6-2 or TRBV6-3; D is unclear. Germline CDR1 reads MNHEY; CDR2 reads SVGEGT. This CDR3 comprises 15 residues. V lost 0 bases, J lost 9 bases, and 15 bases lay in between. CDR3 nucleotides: TGTGCCAGCAGTTACTCGCTCTTGGGCGTTAGTGAGCAGTTCTTC. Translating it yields CASSYSLLGVSEQFF.

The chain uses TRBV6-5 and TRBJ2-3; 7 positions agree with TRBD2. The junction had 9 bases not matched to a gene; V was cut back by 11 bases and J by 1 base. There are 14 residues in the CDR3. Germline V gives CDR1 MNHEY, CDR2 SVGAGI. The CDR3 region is CASTWAGGTDTQYF. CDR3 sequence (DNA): TGTGCCTCCACATGGGCGGGAGGCACAGATACGCAGTATTTT.

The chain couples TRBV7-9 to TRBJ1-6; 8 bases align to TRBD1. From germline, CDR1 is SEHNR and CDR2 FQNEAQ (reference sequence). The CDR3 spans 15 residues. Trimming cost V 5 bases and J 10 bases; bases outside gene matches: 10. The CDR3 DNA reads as TGTGCCAGCAGCCTAGTCAGACAGGGGAAGTCACCCCTCCACTTT. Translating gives CASSLVRQGKSPLHF.

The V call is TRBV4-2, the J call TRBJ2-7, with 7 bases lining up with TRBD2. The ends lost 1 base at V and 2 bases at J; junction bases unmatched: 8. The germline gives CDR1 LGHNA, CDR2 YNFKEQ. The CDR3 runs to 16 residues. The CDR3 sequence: CASSQASAGTTYEQYF. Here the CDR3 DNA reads TGTGCCAGCAGCCAAGCCTCGGCCGGGACTACCTACGAGCAGTACTTC.

Here the CDR3 reads CASSYSMTGQNIQYF. In DNA, the CDR3 is TGTGCCAGCAGTTACTCTATGACAGGGCAAAACATTCAGTACTTC. The V gene is TRBV6-5, the J gene TRBJ2-4; 7 bases map to TRBD1. V lost 0 bases and J lost 5; bases outside the gene matches: 4. There are 15 residues in the CDR3. The germline V gene encodes CDR1 MNHEY and CDR2 SVGAGI.

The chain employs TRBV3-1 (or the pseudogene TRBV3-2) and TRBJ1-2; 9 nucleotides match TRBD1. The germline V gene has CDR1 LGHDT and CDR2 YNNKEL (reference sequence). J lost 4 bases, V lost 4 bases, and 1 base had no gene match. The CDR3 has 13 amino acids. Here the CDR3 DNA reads TGTGCCAGCAGCCCGGACAGGGGCTATGGCTACACCTTC. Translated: CASSPDRGYGYTF.

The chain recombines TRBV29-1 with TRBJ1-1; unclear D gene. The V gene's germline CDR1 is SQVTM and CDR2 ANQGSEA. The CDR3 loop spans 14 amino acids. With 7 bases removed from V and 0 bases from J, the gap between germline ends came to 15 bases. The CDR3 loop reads CSGAPSQMNTEAFF. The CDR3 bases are TGCAGCGGCGCCCCGTCACAGATGAACACTGAAGCTTTCTTT.

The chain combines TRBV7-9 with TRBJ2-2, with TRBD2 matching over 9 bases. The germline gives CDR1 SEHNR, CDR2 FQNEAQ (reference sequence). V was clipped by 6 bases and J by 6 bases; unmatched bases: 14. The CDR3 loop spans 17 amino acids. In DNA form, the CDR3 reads TGTGCCAGCAGTTCCCCCCGGGGCGGGAGGGTCGCCGGGGAGCTGTTTTTT. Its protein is CASSSPRGGRVAGELFF.

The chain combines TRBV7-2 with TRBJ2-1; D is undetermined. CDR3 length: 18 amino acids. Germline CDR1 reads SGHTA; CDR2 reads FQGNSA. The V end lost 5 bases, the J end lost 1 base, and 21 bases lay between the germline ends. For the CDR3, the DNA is TGTGCCAGCAGCATCCCCCGGGCGGTGGGAAAGTCCTACAATGAGCAGTTCTTC. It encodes CASSIPRAVGKSYNEQFF. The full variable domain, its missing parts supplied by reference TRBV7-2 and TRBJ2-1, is GAGVSQSPSNKVTEKGKDVELRCDPISGHTALYWYRQSLGQGLEFLIYFQGNSAPDKSGLPSDRFSAERTGGSVSTLTIQRTQQEDSAVYLCASSIPRAVGKSYNEQFFGPGTRLTVL.

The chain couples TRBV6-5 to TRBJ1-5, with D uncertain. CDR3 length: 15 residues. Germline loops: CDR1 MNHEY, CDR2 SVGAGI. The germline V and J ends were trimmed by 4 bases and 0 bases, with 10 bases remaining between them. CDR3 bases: TGTGCCAGCAGTTTAGGCGGTAATAGCAATCAGCCCCAGCATTTT. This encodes CASSLGGNSNQPQHF.

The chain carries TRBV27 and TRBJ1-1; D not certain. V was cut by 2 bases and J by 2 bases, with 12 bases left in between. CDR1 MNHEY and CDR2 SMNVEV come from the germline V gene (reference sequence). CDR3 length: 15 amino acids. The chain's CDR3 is CASSLGRQPNTEAFF. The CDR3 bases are TGTGCCAGCAGTTTAGGGCGGCAGCCAAACACTGAAGCTTTCTTT.

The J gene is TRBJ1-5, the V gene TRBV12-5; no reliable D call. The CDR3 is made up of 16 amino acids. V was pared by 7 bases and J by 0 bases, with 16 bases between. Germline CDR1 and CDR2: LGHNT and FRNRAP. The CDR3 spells CASVSLTGYSNQPQHF. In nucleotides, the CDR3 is TGTGCTAGTGTATCTTTAACGGGGTATAGCAATCAGCCCCAGCATTTT.

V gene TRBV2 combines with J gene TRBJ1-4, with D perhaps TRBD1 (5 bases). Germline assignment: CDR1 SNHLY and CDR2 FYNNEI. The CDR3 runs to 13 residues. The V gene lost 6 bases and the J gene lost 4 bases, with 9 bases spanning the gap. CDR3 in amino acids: CASSRDVNEKLFF. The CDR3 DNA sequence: TGTGCCAGCAGCCGGGACGTTAATGAAAAACTGTTTTTT.

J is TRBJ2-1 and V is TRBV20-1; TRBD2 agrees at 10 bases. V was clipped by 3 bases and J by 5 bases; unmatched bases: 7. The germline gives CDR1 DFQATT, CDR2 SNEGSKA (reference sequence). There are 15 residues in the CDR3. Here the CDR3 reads CSASPLAGVHNEQFF. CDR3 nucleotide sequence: TGCAGTGCTAGTCCCCTAGCGGGAGTCCACAATGAGCAGTTCTTC.

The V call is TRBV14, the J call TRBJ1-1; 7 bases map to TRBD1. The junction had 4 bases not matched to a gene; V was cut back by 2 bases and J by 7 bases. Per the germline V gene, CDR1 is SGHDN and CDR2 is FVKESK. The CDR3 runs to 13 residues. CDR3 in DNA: TGTGCCAGCAGCCAATTCAACAGGGGTGAAGCTTTCTTT. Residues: CASSQFNRGEAFF.

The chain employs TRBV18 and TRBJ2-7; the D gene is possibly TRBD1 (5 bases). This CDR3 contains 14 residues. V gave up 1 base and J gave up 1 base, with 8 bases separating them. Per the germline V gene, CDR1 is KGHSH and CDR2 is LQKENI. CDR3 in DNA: TGTGCCAGCTCACCACGGGGCGCTTCCTACGAGCAGTACTTC. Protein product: CASSPRGASYEQYF.

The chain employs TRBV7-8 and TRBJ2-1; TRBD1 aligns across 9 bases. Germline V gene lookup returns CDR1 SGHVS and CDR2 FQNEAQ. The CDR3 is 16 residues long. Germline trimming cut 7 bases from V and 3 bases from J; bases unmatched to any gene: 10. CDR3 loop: CASTKTGGGIYNEQFF. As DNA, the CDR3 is TGTGCCAGCACGAAAACAGGGGGCGGAATCTACAATGAGCAGTTCTTC.

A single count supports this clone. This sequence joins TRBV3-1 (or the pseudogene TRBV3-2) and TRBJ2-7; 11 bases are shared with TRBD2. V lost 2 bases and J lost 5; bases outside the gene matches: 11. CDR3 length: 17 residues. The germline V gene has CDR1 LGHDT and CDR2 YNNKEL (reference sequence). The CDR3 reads CASSQPLPSGRIHEQYF. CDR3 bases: TGTGCCAGCAGCCAACCACTCCCTAGCGGGAGGATCCACGAGCAGTACTTC.

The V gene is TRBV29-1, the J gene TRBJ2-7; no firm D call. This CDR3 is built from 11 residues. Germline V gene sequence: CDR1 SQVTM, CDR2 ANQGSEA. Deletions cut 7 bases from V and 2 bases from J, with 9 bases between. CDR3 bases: TGCAGCGCAACGAATGCCTACGAGCAGTACTTC. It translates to CSATNAYEQYF.

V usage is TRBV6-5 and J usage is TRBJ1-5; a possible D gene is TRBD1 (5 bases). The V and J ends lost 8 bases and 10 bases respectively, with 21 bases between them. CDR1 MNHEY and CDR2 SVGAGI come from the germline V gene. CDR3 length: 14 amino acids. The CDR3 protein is CASVRADVGGPQHF. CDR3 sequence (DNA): TGTGCCAGCGTTCGCGCGGATGTTGGGGGACCCCAGCATTTT.

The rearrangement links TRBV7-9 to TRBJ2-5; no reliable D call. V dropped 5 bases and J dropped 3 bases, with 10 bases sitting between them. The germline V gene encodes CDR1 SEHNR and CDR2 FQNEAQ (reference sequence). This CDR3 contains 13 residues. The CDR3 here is CASSPDLEETQYF. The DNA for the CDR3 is TGTGCCAGCAGCCCCGACCTAGAAGAGACCCAGTACTTC.

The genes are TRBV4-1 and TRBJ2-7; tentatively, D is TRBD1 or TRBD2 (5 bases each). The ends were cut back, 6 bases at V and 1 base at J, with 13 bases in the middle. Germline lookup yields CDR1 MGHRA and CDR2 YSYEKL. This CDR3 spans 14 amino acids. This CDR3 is CASSRVEGSYEQYF. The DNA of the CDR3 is TGCGCCAGCAGTCGGGTCGAGGGGTCCTACGAGCAGTACTTC.